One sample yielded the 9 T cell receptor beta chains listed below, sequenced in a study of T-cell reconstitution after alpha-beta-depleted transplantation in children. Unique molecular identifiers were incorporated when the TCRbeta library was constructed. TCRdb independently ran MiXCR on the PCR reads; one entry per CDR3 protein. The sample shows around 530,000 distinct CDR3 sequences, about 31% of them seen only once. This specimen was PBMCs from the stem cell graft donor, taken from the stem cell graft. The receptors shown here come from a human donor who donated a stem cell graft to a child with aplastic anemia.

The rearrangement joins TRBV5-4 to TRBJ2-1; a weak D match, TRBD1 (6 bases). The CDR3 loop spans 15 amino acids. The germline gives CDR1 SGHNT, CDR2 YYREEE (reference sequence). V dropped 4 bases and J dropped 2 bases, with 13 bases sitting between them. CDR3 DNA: TGTGCCAGCAGCGAAACAGGGAATCCCTACAATGAGCAGTTCTTC. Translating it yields CASSETGNPYNEQFF.

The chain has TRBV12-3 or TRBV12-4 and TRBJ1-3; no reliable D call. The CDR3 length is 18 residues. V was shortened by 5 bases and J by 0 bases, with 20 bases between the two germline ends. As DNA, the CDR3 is TGTGCCAGCAGTCCTAAATCTGCGGGCTCAAGCTCTGGAAACACCATATATTTT. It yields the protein CASSPKSAGSSSGNTIYF.

The CDR3 loop is CSASRTSGGTDTQYF. CDR3 DNA: TGCAGTGCTAGCAGGACTAGCGGGGGCACAGATACGCAGTATTTT. The chain joins TRBV20-1 to TRBJ2-3, with TRBD2 matching over 12 bases. The length of the CDR3 is 15 residues. The ends lost 3 bases at V and 1 base at J; junction bases unmatched: 2. Per the germline V gene, CDR1 is DFQATT and CDR2 is SNEGSKA (reference sequence).

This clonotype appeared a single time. CDR3 in amino acids: CASSPTQGADTQYF. In nucleotides, the CDR3 is TGTGCCAGCTCACCGACCCAGGGGGCAGATACGCAGTATTTT. The chain combines TRBV18 with TRBJ2-3; 7 nucleotides line up with TRBD1. The CDR3 is 14 amino acids. CDR1 KGHSH and CDR2 LQKENI come from the germline V gene. The V segment lost 3 bases and the J segment 4 bases; nucleotides outside the gene matches: 4. The variable domain in full, with the rest retrieved from reference TRBV18 and TRBJ2-3, is NAGVMQNPRHLVRRRGQEARLRCSPMKGHSHVYWYRQLPEEGLKFMVYLQKENIIDESGMPKERFSAEFPKEGPSILRIQQVVRGDSAAYFCASSPTQGADTQYFGPGTRLTVL.

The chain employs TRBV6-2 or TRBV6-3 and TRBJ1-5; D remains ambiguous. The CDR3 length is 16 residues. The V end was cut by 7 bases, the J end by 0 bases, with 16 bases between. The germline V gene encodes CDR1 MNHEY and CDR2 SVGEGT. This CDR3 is CASNPLGGDSNQPQHF. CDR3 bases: TGTGCCAGCAACCCGCTTGGAGGAGATAGCAATCAGCCCCAGCATTTT.

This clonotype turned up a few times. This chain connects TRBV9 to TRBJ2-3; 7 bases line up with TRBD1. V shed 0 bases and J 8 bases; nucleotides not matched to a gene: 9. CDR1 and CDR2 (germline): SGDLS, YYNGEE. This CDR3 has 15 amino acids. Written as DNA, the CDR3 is TGTGCCAGCAGCGTAGTAGCTATCCCAGGGGGTACGCAGTATTTT. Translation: CASSVVAIPGGTQYF.

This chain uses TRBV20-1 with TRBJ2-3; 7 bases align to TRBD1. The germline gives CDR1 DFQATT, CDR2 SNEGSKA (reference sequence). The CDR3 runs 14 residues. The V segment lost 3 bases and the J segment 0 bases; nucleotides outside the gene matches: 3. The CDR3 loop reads CSARKDRSTDTQYF. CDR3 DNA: TGCAGTGCTAGGAAGGACAGGAGCACAGATACGCAGTATTTT.

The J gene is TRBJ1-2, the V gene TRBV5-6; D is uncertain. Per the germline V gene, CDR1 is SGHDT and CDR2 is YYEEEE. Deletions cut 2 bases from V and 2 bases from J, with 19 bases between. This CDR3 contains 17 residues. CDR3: CASSFFVVGKDNYGYTF. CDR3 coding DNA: TGTGCCAGCAGCTTTTTCGTGGTCGGGAAGGACAACTATGGCTACACCTTC.

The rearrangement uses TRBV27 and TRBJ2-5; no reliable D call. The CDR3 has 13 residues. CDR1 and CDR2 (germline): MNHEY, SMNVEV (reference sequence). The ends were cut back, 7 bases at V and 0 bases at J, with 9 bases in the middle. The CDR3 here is CASTPPNQETQYF. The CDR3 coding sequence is TGTGCCAGCACCCCACCGAACCAAGAGACCCAGTACTTC.